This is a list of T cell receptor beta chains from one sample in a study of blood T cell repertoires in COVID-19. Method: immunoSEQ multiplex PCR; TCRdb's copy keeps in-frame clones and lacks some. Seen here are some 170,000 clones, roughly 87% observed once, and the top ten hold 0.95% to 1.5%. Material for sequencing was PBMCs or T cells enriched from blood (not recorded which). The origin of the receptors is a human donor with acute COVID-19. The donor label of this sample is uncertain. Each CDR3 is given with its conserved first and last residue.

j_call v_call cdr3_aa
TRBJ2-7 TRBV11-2 CASSLDGGAADEQYF
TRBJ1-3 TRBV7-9 CASSFSGQASGNTIYF
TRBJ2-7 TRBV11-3 CASSPQGSYEQYF
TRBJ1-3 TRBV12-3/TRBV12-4 CASSRSEDTIYF
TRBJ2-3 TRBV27 CASSFSGDTQYF
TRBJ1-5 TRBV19 CASAGTGGYQPQHF
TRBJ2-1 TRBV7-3 CASSLTWPYSYNEQFF
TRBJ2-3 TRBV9 CASSHRDFRSSTDTQYF
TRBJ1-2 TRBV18 CASSPPGQANYGYTF
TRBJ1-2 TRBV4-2 CASSQEWGDGYTF
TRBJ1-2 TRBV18 CASSPSQTGGRGYTF
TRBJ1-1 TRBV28 CASSLEGAGRNTEAFF
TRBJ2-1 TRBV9 CASSVHTTSGGGNEQFF
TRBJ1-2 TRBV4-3 CASSQSASGTGNGYTF
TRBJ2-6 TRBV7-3 CASSYTSSRSGANVLTF
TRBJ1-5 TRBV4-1 CASSQDQPGLRGNQPQHF
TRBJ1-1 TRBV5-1 CASSPPGYTEAFF
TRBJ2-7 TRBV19 CASSMRFSAGGRLYEQYF
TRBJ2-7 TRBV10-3 CAISGLASSYEQYF
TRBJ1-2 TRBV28 CASSVPGQGANYGYTF
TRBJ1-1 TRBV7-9 CASSLGRTEAFF
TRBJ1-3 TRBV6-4 CASSDSSGTVGNTIYF
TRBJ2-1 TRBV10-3 CAIQGGVGRPYNEQFF
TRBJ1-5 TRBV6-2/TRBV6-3 CASSYQGGWRNQPQHF
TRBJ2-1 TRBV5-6 CASSPQIFGAPHEQFF
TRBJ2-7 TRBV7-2 CASSPTAPGLAGGEQYF
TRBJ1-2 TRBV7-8 CASSRAGGGDGYTF
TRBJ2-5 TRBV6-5 CASRGDFVETQYF